The next 30 T cell receptor beta chains were all read from a single sample in a study of shared clonotypes between healthy human individuals. Naive CD8 cells lacked CD45RO, underwent positive selection for CCR7 and left out terminally differentiated effector memory CD45RA+ cells. The table came from immunoSEQ multiplex PCR; TCRdb's copy has only in-frame clones and leaves some out. The data hold under 850,000 clones, with 92% observed a single time. Sequenced sample: naive CD8+ T cells sorted from blood. Every receptor here comes from a man younger than 45 in good health.

CDR3 loop: CASSPQDYTGELFF. The CDR3 nucleotides read TGTGCCAGCAGCCCCCAGGACTACACCGGGGAGCTGTTTTTT. This chain uses TRBV21-1 with TRBJ2-2; the table's D call TRBD2 went unverified against the DNA. TRBV21-1 is given as a pseudogene. The CDR3 has 14 residues.

J is TRBJ2-5 and V is TRBV28, with TRBD1 matching over 10 bases. The V gene's germline CDR1 is MDHEN and CDR2 SYDVKM. The CDR3 has 16 residues. Trimming removed 1 base from V and 4 bases from J; junction bases left unmatched: 6. CDR3 amino acids: CASSLFGTGASETQYF. The CDR3 DNA sequence: TGTGCCAGCAGTTTATTCGGGACAGGGGCGTCAGAGACCCAGTACTTC.

The V call is TRBV10-3, the J call TRBJ2-3; no clear D. This CDR3 has 13 amino acids. V was clipped by 0 bases and J by 4 bases, with 5 bases between them. The germline V gene encodes CDR1 ENHRY and CDR2 SYGVKD. The CDR3 sequence is CAISESIPDTQYF. The CDR3 coding sequence is TGTGCCATCAGTGAGTCAATTCCAGATACGCAGTATTTT.

This chain connects TRBV2 to TRBJ2-1; tentative D call: TRBD2 (5 bases). CDR1 and CDR2 (germline): SNHLY, FYNNEI. Trimming took off 6 bases at V and 0 bases at J, with 12 bases between the two ends. The CDR3 runs 15 residues. CDR3 sequence reads: CASSVRDASYNEQFF. CDR3 DNA sequence: TGTGCCAGCAGCGTCCGGGATGCCTCCTACAATGAGCAGTTCTTC.

This clone was counted between two and nine times. The chain uses TRBV27 and TRBJ2-3; 7 bases fit TRBD2. V trimming: 2 bases; J trimming: 1 base; junction bases outside the gene matches: 12. Germline CDR1 and CDR2: MNHEY and SMNVEV (reference sequence). There are 18 residues in the CDR3. CDR3 sequence reads: CASSLRGYGLAGTDTQYF. DNA for the CDR3: TGTGCCAGCAGTTTACGGGGATACGGGCTAGCGGGCACAGATACGCAGTATTTT.

V and J are TRBV6-1 and TRBJ2-1; no clear D gene. The CDR3 is made up of 14 amino acids. Germline assignment: CDR1 MNHNS and CDR2 SASEGT. V lost 2 bases, J lost 11 bases, and 16 bases lay in between. CDR3 bases: TGTGCCAGCAGTGAAATCGGTGGAGACGGACAGCAGTTCTTC. Translating gives CASSEIGGDGQQFF.

As regards this clone: This same CDR3 is encoded by further DNA sequences in the sample. V and J are TRBV7-2 and TRBJ2-7; D is ambiguous. The germline CDR1 and CDR2 sequences are SGHTA and FQGNSA. Trimming left V 2 bases short and J 3 bases short, with 11 bases between. The CDR3 has 14 amino acids. CDR3 region: CASSLSPGDYEQYF. The CDR3 DNA is TGTGCCAGCAGCTTATCCCCAGGAGACTACGAGCAGTACTTC.

The chain carries TRBV7-9 and TRBJ2-1, with 11 bases that match TRBD1. The germline CDR1 and CDR2 sequences are SEHNR and FQNEAQ (reference sequence). V lost 1 base, J lost 7 bases, and 6 bases stayed unmatched. CDR3 size: 16 residues. CDR3 region: CASSLVLGTGGNEQFF. The CDR3 DNA sequence: TGTGCCAGCAGCTTAGTCCTCGGGACAGGGGGTAATGAGCAGTTCTTC.

The chain joins TRBV6-1 to TRBJ2-3; D not resolved. CDR1 MNHNS and CDR2 SASEGT come from the germline V gene. CDR3 length equals 14 residues. Trimming stripped 3 bases from V and 0 bases from J, with 7 bases between. The CDR3 protein is CASSDQTSTDTQYF. The CDR3 nucleotides are TGTGCCAGCAGTGACCAAACTAGCACAGATACGCAGTATTTT.

The chain employs TRBV28 and TRBJ2-1, with 12 bases lining up with TRBD2. Germline V gives CDR1 MDHEN, CDR2 SYDVKM. The V gene end was trimmed by 5 bases and the J gene end by 9 bases; junction bases not matched to a gene: 11. The CDR3 is 16 amino acids. As DNA, the CDR3 is TGTGCCAGCAGTATTGTTCTAGCGGGAGGGCCGGGTGAGCAGTTCTTC. This codes for CASSIVLAGGPGEQFF. Full variable domain (remainder filled in from reference TRBV28 and TRBJ2-1): DVKVTQSSRYLVKRTGEKVFLECVQDMDHENMFWYRQDPGLGLRLIYFSYDVKMKEKGDIPEGYSVSREKKERFSLILESASTNQTSMYLCASSIVLAGGPGEQFFGPGTRLTVL.

This clone occurred once. The chain couples TRBV2 to TRBJ2-7; 8 bases line up with TRBD2. Trimming at V came to 8 bases and at J to 4 bases, leaving 13 bases not matched to a gene. The germline V gene has CDR1 SNHLY and CDR2 FYNNEI. CDR3 size: 15 residues. Written as DNA, the CDR3 is TGTGCCAGCCTAGCCCCGGGGGGGCAAGGATACGAGCAGTACTTC. This codes for CASLAPGGQGYEQYF.

CDR3 residues: CASIFLRTGTQPQHF. The CDR3 DNA reads TGTGCCAGCATCTTCCTACGGACAGGGACACAGCCCCAGCATTTT. The J gene is TRBJ1-5, the V gene TRBV28; TRBD1 matches at 8 bases. The CDR3 consists of 15 residues. Germline values: CDR1 MDHEN, CDR2 SYDVKM. The V segment lost 7 bases and the J segment 7 bases; nucleotides outside the gene matches: 12.

This chain uses TRBV4-1 with TRBJ2-5; 10 bases agree with TRBD1. Germline values: CDR1 MGHRA, CDR2 YSYEKL. V shed 5 bases and J 3 bases; nucleotides not matched to a gene: 3. The CDR3 totals 14 residues. This CDR3 is CASSIGQGEETQYF. CDR3 DNA: TGCGCCAGCAGCATCGGACAGGGGGAAGAGACCCAGTACTTC.

V gene TRBV30 combines with J gene TRBJ1-2; 7 bases fit TRBD1. The CDR3 is 15 residues long. The junction had 15 bases not matched to a gene; V was cut back by 4 bases and J by 7 bases. Per germline, CDR1 GTSNPN and CDR2 SVGIG (reference sequence). The CDR3 nucleotides read TGTGCCTGGAATCGCGTTTTACAGGGGATGGTTGGCTACACCTTC. Amino acid sequence: CAWNRVLQGMVGYTF.

The chain employs TRBV5-1 and TRBJ1-4; D not certain. Germline CDR1 reads SGHRS; CDR2 reads YFSETQ. This CDR3 contains 19 residues. Trimming removed 2 bases from V and 5 bases from J, with 25 bases in between. CDR3 region: CASSFEPWTRSPANEKLFF. The CDR3 DNA is TGCGCCAGCAGCTTCGAACCTTGGACCCGCTCCCCCGCGAATGAAAAACTGTTTTTT.

The chain recombines TRBV6-6 with TRBJ2-1; TRBD1 or TRBD2 may be the D gene (5 bases each). V lost 8 bases and J 8 bases, leaving 16 bases between the germline ends. Germline V CDR1 and CDR2: MNHNY, SVGAGI (reference sequence). The CDR3 runs 13 residues. The CDR3 DNA sequence: TGTGCCAGCGGGTGGGGGTCACTGGATGAGCAGTTCTTC. Amino acid sequence: CASGWGSLDEQFF.

The chain employs TRBV11-3 and TRBJ2-1; 11 bases fit TRBD1. The CDR3 has 16 residues. Per germline, CDR1 SGHNT and CDR2 YENEEA. The ends lost 2 bases at V and 5 bases at J; junction bases unmatched: 5. The CDR3 nucleotides read TGTGCCAGCAGCTTACTCGGACAGGGGGCGGACAATGAGCAGTTCTTC. This codes for CASSLLGQGADNEQFF.

The chain recombines TRBV7-6 with TRBJ2-5; a possible D gene is TRBD1 (5 bases). V was cut by 6 bases and J by 2 bases, with 19 bases left in between. The CDR3 length is 16 residues. Germline V CDR1 and CDR2: SGHVS, FNYEAQ. This CDR3 reads CASSPKGSLHQETQYF. CDR3 nucleotides: TGTGCCAGCAGTCCCAAGGGGTCCCTGCATCAAGAGACCCAGTACTTC.

The V and J genes are TRBV27 and TRBJ2-7, with D perhaps TRBD2 (5 bases). V lost 5 bases to trimming and J lost 7 bases, with 15 bases between them. The CDR3 loop spans 13 amino acids. Germline lookup yields CDR1 MNHEY and CDR2 SMNVEV (reference sequence). This CDR3 is CASSPGVWEEQYF. CDR3 nucleotide sequence: TGTGCCAGCAGTCCCGGAGTCTGGGAGGAGCAGTACTTC.

The rearrangement links TRBV9 to TRBJ2-5; D is perhaps TRBD2 (6 bases). Germline V gene sequence: CDR1 SGDLS, CDR2 YYNGEE. This CDR3 contains 12 residues. Trimming stripped 3 bases from V and 9 bases from J, with 12 bases between. The DNA for the CDR3 is TGTGCCAGCAGCGAGAACTCGGGGGCCCAGTACTTC. As protein: CASSENSGAQYF.

V and J are TRBV10-3 and TRBJ1-4, with a possible D match to TRBD1 (6 bases). CDR3 size: 14 residues. V gave up 6 bases and J gave up 5 bases, with 13 bases separating them. Germline CDR1 ENHRY, CDR2 SYGVKD. As DNA, the CDR3 is TGTGCCATCAGCGGGACACCGGAGAATGAAAAACTGTTTTTT. The encoded protein is CAISGTPENEKLFF.

The chain carries TRBV5-1 and TRBJ2-2; 8 bases fit TRBD2. Looked up from germline, CDR1 is SGHRS and CDR2 is YFSETQ. The CDR3 is 15 residues long. Unmatched junction bases numbered 8, after V lost 6 bases and J lost 4 bases. This CDR3 is CASNSISGATGELFF. CDR3 bases: TGCGCCAGCAATTCGATTAGCGGGGCCACCGGGGAGCTGTTTTTT.

V and J are TRBV11-2 and TRBJ2-7, with 9 bases lining up with TRBD2. The CDR3 has 14 residues. The ends lost 1 base at V and 4 bases at J; junction bases unmatched: 2. From germline, CDR1 is SGHAT and CDR2 FQNNGV. CDR3 DNA: TGTGCCAGCAGCTTAGCTAGCGGGACATACGAGCAGTACTTC. Its translation is CASSLASGTYEQYF.

This chain uses TRBV28 with TRBJ1-1, with D unclear. The CDR3 contains 15 residues. Per the germline V gene, CDR1 is MDHEN and CDR2 is SYDVKM. The V gene lost 0 bases and the J gene lost 0 bases, with 8 bases spanning the gap. CDR3 in amino acids: CASSLWGSMNTEAFF. CDR3 coding DNA: TGTGCCAGCAGTTTATGGGGCAGTATGAACACTGAAGCTTTCTTT.

This clone was detected only once. The chain has TRBV27 and TRBJ2-1; D call uncertain. CDR3 length equals 16 residues. Germline V CDR1 and CDR2: MNHEY, SMNVEV (reference sequence). Trimming took off 5 bases at V and 0 bases at J, with 14 bases between the two ends. This CDR3 is CASSIDGFSSYNEQFF. As DNA, the CDR3 is TGTGCCAGCAGTATCGACGGATTTAGCTCCTACAATGAGCAGTTCTTC.

This chain uses TRBV7-2 with TRBJ1-5; D might be TRBD1 (5 bases). From germline, CDR1 is SGHTA and CDR2 FQGNSA. V dropped 3 bases and J dropped 8 bases, with 17 bases sitting between them. The CDR3 totals 15 residues. DNA of the CDR3: TGTGCCAGCAGCTTGGACGATTACCAAGGGGAGCCCCAGCATTTT. It specifies CASSLDDYQGEPQHF.

The rearrangement uses TRBV9 and TRBJ2-5; weak D call: TRBD2 (6 bases). CDR1 is SGDLS, CDR2 YYNGEE, per germline. The V and J ends lost 3 bases and 5 bases respectively, with 14 bases between them. The CDR3 has 14 amino acids. CDR3 nucleotides: TGTGCCAGCAGCGCGTCTATGGAGGGCGAGACCCAGTACTTC. This encodes CASSASMEGETQYF.

A word on this clone: This sample includes further DNA sequences coding for the same CDR3. The chain is built from TRBV29-1 and TRBJ2-3; D is ambiguous. Germline V CDR1 and CDR2: SQVTM, ANQGSEA. Trimming pared 3 bases from V and 2 bases from J, leaving 9 bases between. This CDR3 has 13 amino acids. In DNA form, the CDR3 reads TGCAGCGTTGAGCCTGACAACACAGATACGCAGTATTTT. Its protein product is CSVEPDNTDTQYF.

The chain uses TRBV6-5 and TRBJ1-2, with 9 bases aligning to TRBD1. The V segment lost 1 base and the J segment 6 bases; nucleotides outside the gene matches: 6. This CDR3 has 15 residues. CDR1 and CDR2 (germline): MNHEY, SVGAGI. CDR3 loop: CASSYYGQGLDGYTF. CDR3 sequence (DNA): TGTGCCAGCAGTTACTATGGACAGGGGTTGGATGGCTACACCTTC.

The gene calls are TRBV5-1 and TRBJ1-2; maybe TRBD1 (6 bases). The CDR3 is 15 residues long. CDR1 SGHRS and CDR2 YFSETQ come from the germline V gene. With 1 base removed from V and 8 bases from J, the gap between germline ends came to 18 bases. The CDR3 here is CASSLRGGLREGYTF. The CDR3 DNA is TGCGCCAGCAGCTTGAGGGGGGGCCTTAGGGAAGGCTACACCTTC.